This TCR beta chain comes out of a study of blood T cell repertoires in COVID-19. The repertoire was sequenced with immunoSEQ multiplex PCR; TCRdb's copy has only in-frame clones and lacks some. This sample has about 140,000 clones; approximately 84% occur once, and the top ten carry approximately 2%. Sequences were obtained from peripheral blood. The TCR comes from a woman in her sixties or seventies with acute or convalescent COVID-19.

CDR3 amino acids: CASSLDRDSNQPQHF. Here the CDR3 DNA reads TGCGCCAGCAGTCTGGACAGAGATAGCAATCAGCCCCAGCATTTT. The gene calls are TRBV10-2 and TRBJ1-5; tentatively, D is TRBD1 (6 bases). The CDR3 is 15 residues long. V was trimmed by 5 bases and J by 0 bases, leaving 11 bases between them. Germline values: CDR1 WSHSY, CDR2 SAAADI.